The entry that follows covers one T cell receptor beta chain sequence. What it binds is not known. J was trimmed by 5 bases and V by 3 bases; bases with no gene match: 10. CDR3 size: 15 residues. Germline assignment: CDR1 SEHNR and CDR2 FQNEAQ (reference sequence). TCRdb's table, derived via immunoSEQ multiplex PCR, lists solely in-frame clones and lacks some. The sample carries under 95,000 clones, around 85% recorded once. This sample is part of a study of T cell responses to AZD1222 COVID-19 vaccine. Findings and limits, study-wide: The CD4 TCRs associated with vaccination extended across spike and predominated at 160-218 and 743-854.

The chain combines TRBV7-9 with TRBJ2-7; 7 nucleotides match TRBD1. Sequences were derived from peripheral blood, sampled on day 0 of AZD1222 vaccination. The receptor comes from an adult in good health. CDR3 in amino acids: CASSLSGTVRDEQYF. The CDR3 DNA is TGTGCCAGCAGCTTGTCCGGGACAGTCAGGGACGAGCAGTACTTC.